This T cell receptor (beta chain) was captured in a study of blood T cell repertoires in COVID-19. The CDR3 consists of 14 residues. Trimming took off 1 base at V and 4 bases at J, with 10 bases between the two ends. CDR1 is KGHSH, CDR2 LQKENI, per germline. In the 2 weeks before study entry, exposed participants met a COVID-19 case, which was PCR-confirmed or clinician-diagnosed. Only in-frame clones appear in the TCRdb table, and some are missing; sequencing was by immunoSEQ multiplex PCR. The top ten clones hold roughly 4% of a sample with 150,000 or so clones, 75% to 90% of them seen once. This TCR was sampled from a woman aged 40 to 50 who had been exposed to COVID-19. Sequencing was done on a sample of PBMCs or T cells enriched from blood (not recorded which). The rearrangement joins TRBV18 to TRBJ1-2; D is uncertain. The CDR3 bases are TGTGCCAGCTCACCACAGGGAGAATCCTATGGCTACACCTTC. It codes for CASSPQGESYGYTF.